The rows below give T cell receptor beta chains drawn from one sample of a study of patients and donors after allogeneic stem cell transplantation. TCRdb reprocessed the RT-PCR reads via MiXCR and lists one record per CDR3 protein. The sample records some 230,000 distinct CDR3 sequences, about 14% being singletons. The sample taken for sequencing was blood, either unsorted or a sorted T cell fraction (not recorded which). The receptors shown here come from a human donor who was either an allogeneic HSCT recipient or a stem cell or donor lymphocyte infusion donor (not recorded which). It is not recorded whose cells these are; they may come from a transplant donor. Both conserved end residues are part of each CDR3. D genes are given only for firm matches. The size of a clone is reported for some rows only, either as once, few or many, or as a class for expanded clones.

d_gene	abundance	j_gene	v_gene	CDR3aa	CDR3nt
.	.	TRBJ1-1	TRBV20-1	CSTPRGGITEAFF	TGCAGTACCCCACGGGGGGGGATCACTGAAGCTTTCTTT
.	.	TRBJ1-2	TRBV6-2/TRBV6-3	CASSYSTANYGYTF	TGTGCCAGCAGTTACTCGACAGCTAACTATGGCTACACCTTC
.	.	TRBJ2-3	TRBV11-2	CASSLSYSYTDTQYF	TGTGCCAGCAGCTTGTCTTACTCCTACACAGATACGCAGTATTTT
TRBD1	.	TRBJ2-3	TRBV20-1	CSASGQGEGTDTQYF	TGCAGTGCTAGCGGGCAGGGGGAAGGAACAGATACGCAGTATTTT
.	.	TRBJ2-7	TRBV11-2	CASSISPGEVYEQYF	TGTGCCAGCAGCATCTCACCGGGAGAAGTCTACGAGCAGTACTTC
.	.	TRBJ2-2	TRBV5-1	CASSLWVTGNTGELFF	TGCGCCAGCAGCTTGTGGGTGACAGGGAACACCGGGGAGCTGTTTTTT
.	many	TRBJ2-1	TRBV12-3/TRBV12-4	CASSPKLEQFF	TGTGCCAGCAGTCCCAAGCTTGAGCAGTTCTTC
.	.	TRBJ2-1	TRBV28	CATLQALHYNEQFF	TGTGCCACCCTACAGGCCCTCCACTACAATGAGCAGTTCTTC
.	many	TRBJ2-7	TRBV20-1	CSASRVRVDEQYF	TGCAGTGCTAGTCGTGTAAGGGTGGACGAGCAGTACTTC
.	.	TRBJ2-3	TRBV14	CASSQEAGWTDTQYF	TGTGCCAGCAGCCAAGAAGCTGGGTGGACAGATACGCAGTATTTT
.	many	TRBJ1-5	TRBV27	CASRPAWGSNQPQHF	TGTGCCAGCCGCCCTGCGTGGGGGAGCAATCAGCCCCAGCATTTT
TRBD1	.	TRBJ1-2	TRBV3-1	CASSPRTGKVGYTF	TGTGCCAGCAGCCCCAGGACAGGGAAGGTTGGCTACACCTTC
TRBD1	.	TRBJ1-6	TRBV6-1	CASRDRGTSSYNSPLHF	TGTGCCAGCAGAGACAGGGGCACTAGCTCCTATAATTCACCCCTCCACTTT
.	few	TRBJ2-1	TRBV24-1	CATSDRGGRPTGGYNEQFF	TGTGCCACCAGTGATCGAGGAGGCAGGCCAACAGGTGGCTACAATGAGCAGTTCTTC
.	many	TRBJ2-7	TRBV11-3	CASSLHKSSYEQYF	TGTGCCAGCAGCCTACACAAAAGCTCCTACGAGCAGTACTTC
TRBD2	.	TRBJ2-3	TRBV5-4	CASSETSGSPDTQYF	TGTGCCAGCAGCGAGACTAGCGGGAGCCCAGATACGCAGTATTTT
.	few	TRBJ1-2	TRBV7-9	CASSHATNYGYTF	TGTGCCAGCAGCCATGCAACTAACTATGGCTACACCTTC
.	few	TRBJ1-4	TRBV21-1	CASTSRDREMKNCFF	.
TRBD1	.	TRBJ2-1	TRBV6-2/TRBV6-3	CASTRPRGPGHNEQFF	TGTGCTAGCACCCGCCCAAGGGGGCCAGGGCACAATGAGCAGTTCTTC
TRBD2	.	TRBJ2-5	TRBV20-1	CSARVGGGFETQYF	TGCAGTGCTAGAGTCGGGGGGGGATTTGAGACCCAGTACTTC